This T cell receptor (beta chain) was identified in a study of blood T cells in healthy people across ages. Primed by a sample-barcoded 5' primer and a J-beta primer mix, a second PCR proceeded for about 7 to 12 cycles. The study obtained at least 3 million CDR3-containing paired-end reads from every sample. TCRdb processed the 5' RACE reads anew with MiXCR; each CDR3 protein has one entry. Counted here are more than 700,000 distinct CDR3 sequences, about 42% occurring once; the ten biggest clones make up 15% to 20%. In its sample, this clonotype was seen once. Germline V gives CDR1 MNHNY, CDR2 SVGAGI (reference sequence). V was trimmed by 0 bases and J by 8 bases, leaving 16 bases between them. This CDR3 comprises 15 residues.

V is TRBV6-6 and J is TRBJ1-2; D may be TRBD1 (5 bases). The clonotype was recovered from a man older than 75 in good health. The specimen was blood. CDR3 amino acids: CASSYSGAVARGYTF. As DNA, the CDR3 is TGTGCCAGCAGTTACTCAGGGGCAGTAGCGAGAGGCTACACCTTC.